This T cell receptor beta chain comes out of a study of T cell responses to AZD1222 COVID-19 vaccine. In the study overall: Analyses pooled second doses at about 4 or about 12 weeks. General study findings and limits: CD4 TCRs associated with vaccination spanned spike, dominating at 160-218 and 743-854. Rises in breadth and depth of Spike-specific TCRs came after two AZD1222 doses. No day 14 peak samples; only post-peak repertoires were characterized.

Notes on this clone: Its antigen is not identified.

Here immunoSEQ multiplex PCR was the method, and the copy in TCRdb shows in-frame clones only, minus some. In the table there are some 150,000 clones, approximately 94% of which are singletons. Looked up from germline, CDR1 is LGHDT and CDR2 is YNNKEL (reference sequence). Trimming cost V 4 bases and J 3 bases, with 9 bases left between them. The CDR3 runs to 13 residues. The receptor's source is an adult in good health. The sequenced sample was peripheral blood, obtained on day 0 of AZD1222 vaccination. The chain couples TRBV3-1 (or the pseudogene TRBV3-2) to TRBJ2-5; D unresolved. The CDR3, as DNA: TGTGCCAGCAGCCCGGGCATCAAAGAGACCCAGTACTTC. Its protein is CASSPGIKETQYF.